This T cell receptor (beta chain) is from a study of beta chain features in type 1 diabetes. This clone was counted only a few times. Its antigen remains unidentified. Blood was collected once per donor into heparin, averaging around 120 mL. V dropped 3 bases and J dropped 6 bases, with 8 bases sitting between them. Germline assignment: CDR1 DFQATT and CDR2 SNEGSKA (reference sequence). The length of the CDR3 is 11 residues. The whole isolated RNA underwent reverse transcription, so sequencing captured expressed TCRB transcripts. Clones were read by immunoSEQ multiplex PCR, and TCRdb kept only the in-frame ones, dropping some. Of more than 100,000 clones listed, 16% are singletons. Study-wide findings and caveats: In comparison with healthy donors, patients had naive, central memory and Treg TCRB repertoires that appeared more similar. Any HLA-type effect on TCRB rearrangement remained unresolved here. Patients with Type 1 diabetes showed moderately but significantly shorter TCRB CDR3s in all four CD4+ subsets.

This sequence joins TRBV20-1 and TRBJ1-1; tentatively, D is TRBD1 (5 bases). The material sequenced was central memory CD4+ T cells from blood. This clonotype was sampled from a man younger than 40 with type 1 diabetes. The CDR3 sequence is CSASQGSEAFF. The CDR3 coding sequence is TGCAGTGCTAGTCAGGGTTCTGAAGCTTTCTTT.